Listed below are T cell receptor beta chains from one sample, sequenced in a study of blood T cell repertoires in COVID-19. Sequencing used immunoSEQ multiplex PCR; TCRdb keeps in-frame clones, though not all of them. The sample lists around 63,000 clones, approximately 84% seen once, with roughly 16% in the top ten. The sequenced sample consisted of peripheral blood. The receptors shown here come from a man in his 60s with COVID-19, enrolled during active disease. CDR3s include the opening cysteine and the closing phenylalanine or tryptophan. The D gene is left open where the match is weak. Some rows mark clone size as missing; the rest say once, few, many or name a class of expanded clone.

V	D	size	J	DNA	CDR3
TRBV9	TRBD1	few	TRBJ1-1	TGTGCCAGCAGCCCGAGACAGGGGTATACTGAAGCTTTCTTT	CASSPRQGYTEAFF
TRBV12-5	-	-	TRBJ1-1	TGTGCTAGTGGCCTCTCTTTGAACACTGAAGCTTTCTTT	CASGLSLNTEAFF
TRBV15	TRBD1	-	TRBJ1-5	TGTGCCACCAGACTAGGGACAGACGTTATGCCCCAGCATTTT	CATRLGTDVMPQHF
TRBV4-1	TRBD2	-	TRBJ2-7	TGCGCCAGCAGCCAAACTCCAACTAGCGCACGAAAGCAGTACTTC	CASSQTPTSARKQYF
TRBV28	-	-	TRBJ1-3	TGTGCCAGCAGTCCCCCCCCGGGACAACCAGGAAACACCATATATTTT	CASSPPPGQPGNTIYF
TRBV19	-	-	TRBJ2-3	TGTGCCAGTAGTGGGTTGTTGGAGGGCGGCACAGATACGCAGTATTTT	CASSGLLEGGTDTQYF
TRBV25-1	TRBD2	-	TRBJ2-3	TGTGCCAGCAGTGATACAGGCGGGGGGGATACGCAGTATTTT	CASSDTGGGDTQYF
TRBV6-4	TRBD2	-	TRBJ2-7	TGTGCCAGCAGTGACGTAGTGGAGCTAGCGGGAGAAGGGAACTACTACGAGCAGTACTTC	CASSDVVELAGEGNYYEQYF
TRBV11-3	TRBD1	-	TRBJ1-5	TGTGCCCTTTCCCACAGGGGGCTAAAGGGACGGGGCCATAGCAATCAGCCCCAGCATTTT	CALSHRGLKGRGHSNQPQHF
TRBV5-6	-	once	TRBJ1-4	TGTGCCAGCAGACGGGAAGGAACAGGGCCAGAAAAACTGTTTTTT	CASRREGTGPEKLFF
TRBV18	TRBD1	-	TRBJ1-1	TGTGCCAGCTCACCTGGACAGGGGAACACTGAAGCTTTCTTT	CASSPGQGNTEAFF
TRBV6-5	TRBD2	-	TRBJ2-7	TGTGCCAGTGAGAGAGCGGGAGCTATCTCCTACGAGCAGTACTTC	CASERAGAISYEQYF
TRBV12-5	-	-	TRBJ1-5	TGTGCTAGTGGTTTGCCCCTCCCATACCGACGCGATGGAGGCGAAAGCAATCAGCCCCAGCATTTT	CASGLPLPYRRDGGESNQPQHF
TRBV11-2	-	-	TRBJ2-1	TGTGCCAGCGCGCGGAGCTCCTACAATGAGCAGTTCTTC	CASARSSYNEQFF
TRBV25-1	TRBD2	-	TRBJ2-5	TGTGCCAGCACCATTAGCGGGGGGTACCAAGAGACCCAGTACTTC	CASTISGGYQETQYF
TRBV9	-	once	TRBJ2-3	TGTGCCAGCAGCGTCACGGTGACAGATACGCAGTATTTT	CASSVTVTDTQYF
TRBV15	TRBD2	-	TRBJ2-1	TGTGCCACCAGCAGAGACGGGAGGGCCAATGAGCAGTTCTTC	CATSRDGRANEQFF
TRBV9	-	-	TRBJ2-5	TGTGCCAGCAGCGTAGATCGGAGCAGCCAAGAGACCCAGTACTTC	CASSVDRSSQETQYF
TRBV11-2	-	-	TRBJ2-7	TGTGCCAGCAGCTTAGTCGACGAGCAGTACTTC	CASSLVDEQYF
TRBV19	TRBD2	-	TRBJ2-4	TGTGCCAGTAGTCCCAACCTAGCGGAAAAATATGGGACCAAAAACATTCAGTACTTC	CASSPNLAEKYGTKNIQYF
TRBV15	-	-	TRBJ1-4	TGTGCCACCAGCAGGGACATCATCGCGTCGGATGAAAAACTGTTTTTT	CATSRDIIASDEKLFF
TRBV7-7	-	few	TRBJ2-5	TGTGCCAGCAGCTTGGGGGCAGGGGCATCCCAAGAGACCCAGTACTTC	CASSLGAGASQETQYF
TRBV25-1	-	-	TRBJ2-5	TGTGCCAGCAGCGGCAGACAGATATACCAAGAGACCCAGTACTTC	CASSGRQIYQETQYF
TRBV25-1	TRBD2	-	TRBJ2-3	TGTGCCAGCAGTGAATGGACTAGCGGGGGTTCAAATACGCAGTATTTT	CASSEWTSGGSNTQYF